The rows below give T cell receptor beta chains drawn from one sample of a study of radiotherapy plus CTLA-4 blockade in lung cancer. This table comes from immunoSEQ multiplex PCR, and its TCRdb copy is limited to in-frame clones, with some not included. The sample carries 75,000 to 100,000 clones, 80% to 85% recorded once. Sequencing was performed on peripheral blood, taken from a patient treated with radiotherapy plus ipilimumab. The receptor source for this set is a human donor with non-small cell lung cancer who had a partial response to radiotherapy plus ipilimumab. Both conserved end residues are part of each CDR3. The D gene is left open where the match is weak. For some rows the clone size is stated as once, few or many, or as a class when expanded; others skip it.

D | size | J | V | DNA | CDR3
- | once | TRBJ1-5 | TRBV19 | TGTGCCAGTAGTATTCAGGGCGGTCAGCCCCAGCATTTT | CASSIQGGQPQHF
TRBD1 | - | TRBJ2-7 | TRBV19 | TGTGCCACCCGACAGGGGGCGGTTTACGAGCAGTACTTC | CATRQGAVYEQYF
TRBD1 | - | TRBJ2-5 | TRBV7-9 | TGTGCCAGCAGCCCATACAGGGGACAGGGAGAGACCCAGTACTTC | CASSPYRGQGETQYF
TRBD1 | - | TRBJ2-7 | TRBV19 | TGTGCCAGCAAGGACAGGGGGCTCGAGCAGTACTTC | CASKDRGLEQYF
- | - | TRBJ2-3 | TRBV5-1 | TGCGCCAGCAGCCTCAGCACAGATACGCAGTATTTT | CASSLSTDTQYF
- | - | TRBJ2-5 | TRBV29-1 | TGCAGCGGTGGGACACCGCAAGAGACCCAGTACTTC | CSGGTPQETQYF
TRBD2 | - | TRBJ2-7 | TRBV7-8 | TGTGCCAGCAGCTTAGGTCGGAGCGGGGGTAGCTCCTACGAGCAGTACTTC | CASSLGRSGGSSYEQYF
TRBD1 | once | TRBJ2-1 | TRBV6-4 | TGTGCCAGACCCGACGACAGGGAAAATGAGCAGTTCTTC | CARPDDRENEQFF
TRBD2 | - | TRBJ2-3 | TRBV7-9 | TGTGCCAGCAGCCAAGCGGCGGGAGGGATCGGGGCAGATACGCAGTATTTT | CASSQAAGGIGADTQYF
- | - | TRBJ1-5 | TRBV30 | TGTGCCTGGAGCGCCCGATATGAGGAATCCAATCAGCCCCAGCATTTT | CAWSARYEESNQPQHF
- | - | TRBJ1-1 | TRBV19 | TGTGCCAGTAGCTCGGTTCGCCCCCAGGGCTCTGAAGCTTTCTTT | CASSSVRPQGSEAFF
TRBD2 | many | TRBJ2-1 | TRBV5-4 | TGTGCCAGCAGCCCTCTAGCGGACTCCTACAATGAGCAGTTCTTC | CASSPLADSYNEQFF
TRBD1 | - | TRBJ1-1 | TRBV7-9 | TGTGCCAGCAGCTTCCGACAGGGTGGGGGCTCTGAAGCTTTCTTT | CASSFRQGGGSEAFF
TRBD1 | once | TRBJ2-7 | TRBV6-5 | TGTGCCAGCAGTTCCCTTTCACGGACAGGGAGCCACGAGCAGTACTTC | CASSSLSRTGSHEQYF
- | - | TRBJ1-5 | TRBV19 | TGTGCCAGTAGTATGAGCAGGGGTAACAATCAGCCCCAGCATTTT | CASSMSRGNNQPQHF
- | - | TRBJ1-3 | TRBV5-1 | TGCGCCAGCAGCTTGGTCGGGGGAGGTGGAAACACCATATATTTT | CASSLVGGGGNTIYF
TRBD2 | - | TRBJ2-5 | TRBV6-1 | TGTGCCAGCAGTGACTTAGCGGGGGGGGCACGGGGCCAGTACTTC | CASSDLAGGARGQYF
TRBD1 | - | TRBJ2-3 | TRBV5-1 | TGCGCCAGCAGCTTGGATGGTCTACAGGGGTCCTCTCAGTATTTT | CASSLDGLQGSSQYF
- | - | TRBJ1-4 | TRBV10-3 | TGTGCCATCAGTGAGGGCCCGTGGGGCGGAAATGAAAAACTGTTTTTT | CAISEGPWGGNEKLFF
TRBD2 | once | TRBJ2-3 | TRBV9 | TGTGCCAGCAGCGGGAGCGGGGGGGCAGATACGCAGTATTTT | CASSGSGGADTQYF
TRBD2 | - | TRBJ2-2 | TRBV4-1 | TGCGCCAGCAGCTTTATAGCGGGAGGGAACACCGGGGAGCTGTTTTTT | CASSFIAGGNTGELFF
- | - | TRBJ1-1 | TRBV2 | TGTGCCAGCAGGAGGGGCGGGGGTGACGGGAACACTGAAGCTTTCTTT | CASRRGGGDGNTEAFF
- | - | TRBJ2-5 | TRBV28 | TGTGCCAGCAGTCCCATAGGGGTTCCCGGAGAGACCCAGTACTTC | CASSPIGVPGETQYF
TRBD1 | - | TRBJ2-2 | TRBV7-3 | TGTGCCAGCAGCTCCAGAAGACAGGGCACAACCGGGGAGCTGTTTTTT | CASSSRRQGTTGELFF
- | once | TRBJ2-3 | TRBV7-2 | TGTGCCAGCAGCTCCTTCACAGATACGCAGTATTTT | CASSSFTDTQYF
- | - | TRBJ2-7 | TRBV10-1 | TGCGCCAGCCGTGTGGGCGGGCCTGGGTCCTACGAGCAGTACTTC | CASRVGGPGSYEQYF
TRBD1 | once | TRBJ1-2 | TRBV5-1 | TGCGCCAGCAGCCTCTGGACAGGGGATCCCAACTATGGCTACACCTTC | CASSLWTGDPNYGYTF
TRBD2 | - | TRBJ2-7 | TRBV19 | TGTGCCAGTGCGACTAGCGGGGTCTACGAGCAGTACTTC | CASATSGVYEQYF
TRBD2 | - | TRBJ2-7 | TRBV28 | TGTGCCAGCAGTCGGGGGGTGCGCGAGCAGTACTTC | CASSRGVREQYF
- | - | TRBJ1-1 | TRBV29-1 | TGCAGCGTCCTGGTCGGAGTAGCTTTCTTT | CSVLVGVAFF
- | - | TRBJ2-7 | TRBV15 | TGTGCCACCAGCCGGGGGAAGGGAGGCTACGAGCAGTACTTC | CATSRGKGGYEQYF
- | - | TRBJ2-2 | TRBV28 | TGTGCCAGCAAACGGGGAGGTACCGGGGAGCTGTTTTTT | CASKRGGTGELFF
- | - | TRBJ2-7 | TRBV19 | TGTGCCAGTAGTACGAAATTAGCGGACGAGCAGTACTTC | CASSTKLADEQYF